This T cell receptor beta chain was sequenced in a study of control samples from healthy donors and cancer patients. The repertoire was sequenced with immunoSEQ multiplex PCR; TCRdb's copy has only in-frame clones and lacks some. This sample yields about 110,000 clones, of which around 89% are seen a single time; 15% to 20% belongs to the top ten. V gave up 3 bases and J gave up 8 bases, with 10 bases separating them. This CDR3 comprises 12 residues. This sequence joins TRBV12-3 or TRBV12-4 and TRBJ1-1, with D possibly matching TRBD1 (6 bases). The sample comprised blood. This receptor was identified in a woman between 50 and 59 years old in good health. The CDR3 reads CASSFGGPEAFF. The CDR3 nucleotides read TGTGCCAGCAGTTTCGGGGGGCCCGAAGCTTTCTTT.